These T cell receptor beta chains were read from a single sample in a study of memory CD4+ T cells and cytomegalovirus serostatus. Assay used: immunoSEQ multiplex PCR; TCRdb lists only in-frame clones, some missing. Here the sample spans about 53,000 clones, about 81% being singletons. The specimen sequenced was memory CD4+ T cells from blood. These receptors were obtained from an adult in good health and CMV-seronegative. Each CDR3 is given with its conserved first and last residue. D genes are given only for firm matches. Rows give clone size only sometimes, using once, few, many, or a class for an expanded clone.

d_gene,abundance,j_gene,v_gene,CDR3nt,CDR3aa
.,.,TRBJ1-1,TRBV7-9,TGTGCCAGCAGCTTAGGGCAGGGAGGTAGTGAAGCTTTCTTT,CASSLGQGGSEAFF
.,.,TRBJ2-3,TRBV10-1,TGCGCCAGCAGTGATGATCACCCCACAGATACGCAGTATTTT,CASSDDHPTDTQYF
.,.,TRBJ2-6,TRBV5-1,TGCGCCAGCAGCTTGGACCTTTCTGGGGCCAACGTCCTGACTTTC,CASSLDLSGANVLTF
.,.,TRBJ2-3,TRBV6-4,TGTGCCAGCGGCGCGGGTCACACAGATACGCAGTATTTT,CASGAGHTDTQYF
.,.,TRBJ1-5,TRBV6-1,TGTGCCAGCAGTGAGCGACAGGTTTTCAATCAGCCCCAGCATTTT,CASSERQVFNQPQHF
.,.,TRBJ1-6,TRBV30,TGTGCCTGGAGTGTCCGGGACTCGTGGTTCGAAACCGTCCACTTT,CAWSVRDSWFETVHF
.,.,TRBJ1-1,TRBV7-7,TGTGCCAGCAGCTCCCAGCCGAACACTGAAGCTTTCTTT,CASSSQPNTEAFF
TRBD1,.,TRBJ1-5,TRBV7-8,TGTGCCAGCAGTCCGGACAGGGGACGCAATCAGCCCCAGCATTTT,CASSPDRGRNQPQHF
.,.,TRBJ1-2,TRBV28,TGTGCCAGCTCTACCTCGGGCCTCTCTTTCGGAGGCTACACCTTC,CASSTSGLSFGGYTF
TRBD1,.,TRBJ2-1,TRBV6-6,TGTGCCAGCAGTCCCGGGACAGAGAACAATGAGCAGTTCTTC,CASSPGTENNEQFF
.,.,TRBJ2-3,TRBV7-2,TGTGCCAGCAGTAGCACAGATACGCAGTATTTT,CASSSTDTQYF
.,.,TRBJ2-7,TRBV6-1,TGTGCCAGCAGTGAAGGAGGGGCCTACGAGCAGTACTTC,CASSEGGAYEQYF
.,.,TRBJ2-7,TRBV29-1,TGCAGCGTTGCCGGGGGTCGGGAGCAGTACTTC,CSVAGGREQYF
.,.,TRBJ1-2,TRBV19,TGTGCCAGTAGTATGAGTAACTATGGCTACACCTTC,CASSMSNYGYTF
.,.,TRBJ2-3,TRBV20-1,TGCAGTGCTAATAATGCAGATACGCAGTATTTT,CSANNADTQYF
TRBD1,.,TRBJ2-7,TRBV5-6,TGTGCCAGCAGCTTAAAACTCAGGGGGCTGTCCTACGAGCAGTACTTC,CASSLKLRGLSYEQYF
TRBD1,.,TRBJ2-7,TRBV28,TGTGCCAGCAGCAAGACAGGGGGCTACGAGCAGTACTTC,CASSKTGGYEQYF
.,.,TRBJ2-1,TRBV7-2,TGTGCCAGCAGCTTAGAAGCAGGTGAGCAGTTCTTC,CASSLEAGEQFF
.,few,TRBJ1-2,TRBV15,TGTGCCACCAGCAGAGGGGACGGTAACTATGGCTACACCTTC,CATSRGDGNYGYTF
.,.,TRBJ2-5,TRBV21-1,TGTGCCAGCAGAGCCAGGCAAGAGACCCAGTACTTC,CASRARQETQYF
.,few,TRBJ1-4,TRBV5-1,TGCGCCAGCAGCATGGAGTCACGGTTAAATGAAAAACTGTTTTTT,CASSMESRLNEKLFF
TRBD2,.,TRBJ2-1,TRBV27,TGTGCCAGCAGTGAACCTGGGACTAGCGGGAGAGGTGATGAGCAGTTCTTC,CASSEPGTSGRGDEQFF
TRBD2,.,TRBJ2-7,TRBV5-3,TGTGCCAGAAGCTGGCTATTGGCGGGAGACCTCTCCTACGAGCAGTACTTC,CARSWLLAGDLSYEQYF